A selection of T cell receptor beta chains follows, all from one sample in a study of T-cell reconstitution after alpha-beta-depleted transplantation in children. TCRdb used MiXCR to reprocess the PCR reads, holding one entry per CDR3 protein. The sample lists 84,000 or so distinct CDR3 sequences; around 15% were seen once. Specimen: PBMCs, mostly from graft donor cells, collected 180 days after TCRalphabeta/CD19-depleted stem cell transplant. Receptor source: a male patient aged 2 to 9 who had a stem cell transplant for acute lymphoblastic leukemia, so the T cells may come from the graft donor. Both conserved end residues are part of each CDR3. Each record gives: J gene, V gene, D gene, clone size, CDR3 DNA, CDR3 protein. A D gene is named only where the DNA matches it firmly. The size of a clone is reported for some rows only, either as once, few or many, or as a class for expanded clones.

j_call: TRBJ1-1; v_call: TRBV7-8; d_call: -; clone_size: -; cdr3_nt: TGTGCCAGCAGCTCTGGGGATTTTGGAAACACTGAAGCTTTCTTT; cdr3_aa: CASSSGDFGNTEAFF
j_call: TRBJ1-6; v_call: TRBV7-2; d_call: -; clone_size: -; cdr3_nt: TGTGCCAGCAGCTTAGGCCCCTCGAACTCCTATAATTCACCCCTCCACTTT; cdr3_aa: CASSLGPSNSYNSPLHF
j_call: TRBJ2-3; v_call: TRBV5-1; d_call: -; clone_size: many; cdr3_nt: TGCGCCAGCAGCTTGGAGGCAGGGACGGGCACAGATACGCAGTATTTT; cdr3_aa: CASSLEAGTGTDTQYF
j_call: TRBJ1-2; v_call: TRBV4-2; d_call: -; clone_size: few; cdr3_nt: TGTGCCAGCAGCCAAAACAGGGTAGCTCTCTATGGCTACACCTTC; cdr3_aa: CASSQNRVALYGYTF
j_call: TRBJ2-3; v_call: TRBV7-2; d_call: TRBD2; clone_size: -; cdr3_nt: TGTGCCAGCAGCCGGGAGCGGGGGGACGGGGGTACGCAGTATTTT; cdr3_aa: CASSRERGDGGTQYF
j_call: TRBJ1-2; v_call: TRBV20-1; d_call: -; clone_size: few; cdr3_nt: TGCAGTGCTAGGGCCGGGGCCTTATCATATGGCTACACCTTC; cdr3_aa: CSARAGALSYGYTF
j_call: TRBJ2-7; v_call: TRBV4-2; d_call: -; clone_size: -; cdr3_nt: TGTGCCAGCAGCCAAGGAGGAGGGGGTTACGAGCAGTACTTC; cdr3_aa: CASSQGGGGYEQYF
j_call: TRBJ2-7; v_call: TRBV7-2; d_call: TRBD1; clone_size: -; cdr3_nt: TGTGCCAGCAGCAGACAGGGTGGAGAGCAGTACTTC; cdr3_aa: CASSRQGGEQYF
j_call: TRBJ2-5; v_call: TRBV29-1; d_call: -; clone_size: few; cdr3_nt: TGCAGCGTTGAAGGGCTAGCGCAAACAGGGACCCAGTACTTC; cdr3_aa: CSVEGLAQTGTQYF
j_call: TRBJ2-7; v_call: TRBV5-6; d_call: -; clone_size: many; cdr3_nt: TGTGCCAGCAGCTTGCCCGGGGGTATCGACGAGCAGTACTTC; cdr3_aa: CASSLPGGIDEQYF
j_call: TRBJ1-2; v_call: TRBV6-5; d_call: -; clone_size: few; cdr3_nt: TGTGCCAGCAGTTATCAGTTTCGCTACACCTTC; cdr3_aa: CASSYQFRYTF
j_call: TRBJ2-1; v_call: TRBV3-1; d_call: TRBD2; clone_size: -; cdr3_nt: TGTGCCAGCAGCCAAGGGCCTAGCGGGGGGGCCTTCGATGAGCAGTTCTTC; cdr3_aa: CASSQGPSGGAFDEQFF
j_call: TRBJ2-7; v_call: TRBV7-6; d_call: -; clone_size: -; cdr3_nt: TGTGCCAGCAGCTTAGATTGGGCATACGACGAGCAGTACTTC; cdr3_aa: CASSLDWAYDEQYF
j_call: TRBJ2-1; v_call: TRBV4-2; d_call: -; clone_size: -; cdr3_nt: TGTGCCAGCAGCCAAGATCAACTATGGGGCAATGAGCAGTTCTTC; cdr3_aa: CASSQDQLWGNEQFF
j_call: TRBJ1-1; v_call: TRBV5-1; d_call: TRBD1; clone_size: many; cdr3_nt: TGCGCCAGCAGCCCAGACAGGGCGTTGAACACTGAAGCTTTCTTT; cdr3_aa: CASSPDRALNTEAFF
j_call: TRBJ2-2; v_call: TRBV12-3/TRBV12-4; d_call: TRBD1; clone_size: -; cdr3_nt: TGTGCCAGCAGTTTAGACGCAGGGGGCGGGTTTAACACCGGGGAGCTGTTTTTT; cdr3_aa: CASSLDAGGGFNTGELFF
j_call: TRBJ2-5; v_call: TRBV6-2/TRBV6-3; d_call: TRBD1; clone_size: few; cdr3_nt: TGTGCCAGCAGTCGCGGGACAGGTCGTTCGCGAGAGACCCAGTACTTC; cdr3_aa: CASSRGTGRSRETQYF
j_call: TRBJ2-1; v_call: TRBV20-1; d_call: TRBD2; clone_size: -; cdr3_nt: TGCAGTGCTAGTCTCCCACGTAGCGGGGGGTTTGAGCAGTTCTTC; cdr3_aa: CSASLPRSGGFEQFF
j_call: TRBJ2-7; v_call: TRBV15; d_call: -; clone_size: -; cdr3_nt: TGTGCCACCAGCAGAGATCCCGCCCCAGACGAGCAGTACTTC; cdr3_aa: CATSRDPAPDEQYF
j_call: TRBJ1-2; v_call: TRBV20-1; d_call: -; clone_size: few; cdr3_nt: TGCAGTGCTAGTACCGGGCATGGCTATGGCTACACCTTC; cdr3_aa: CSASTGHGYGYTF
j_call: TRBJ1-1; v_call: TRBV25-1; d_call: -; clone_size: few; cdr3_nt: TGTGCCAGCAGGGGAGAGGGCCCCACTGAAGCTTTCTTT; cdr3_aa: CASRGEGPTEAFF
j_call: TRBJ2-3; v_call: TRBV6-1; d_call: -; clone_size: few; cdr3_nt: TGTGCCAGCAGTGAATACGTACAGATTTCAAGCACAGATACGCAGTATTTT; cdr3_aa: CASSEYVQISSTDTQYF
j_call: TRBJ2-3; v_call: TRBV4-3; d_call: -; clone_size: few; cdr3_nt: TGCGCCAGCAGCCAAGATGGGTCTCCTTACACAGATACGCAGTATTTT; cdr3_aa: CASSQDGSPYTDTQYF
j_call: TRBJ1-1; v_call: TRBV29-1; d_call: -; clone_size: few; cdr3_nt: TGCAGCGCTGCTGGGGGGAGAAGTACTGAAGCTTTCTTT; cdr3_aa: CSAAGGRSTEAFF
j_call: TRBJ2-7; v_call: TRBV20-1; d_call: -; clone_size: few; cdr3_nt: TGCAGTTTAAACAGGGAGGTCTCCTACGAGCAGTACTTC; cdr3_aa: CSLNREVSYEQYF
j_call: TRBJ1-1; v_call: TRBV29-1; d_call: -; clone_size: -; cdr3_nt: TGCAGCGCCGGGCCTCGGCAGTATGGTAACACTGAAGCTTTCTTT; cdr3_aa: CSAGPRQYGNTEAFF
j_call: TRBJ2-7; v_call: TRBV29-1; d_call: -; clone_size: few; cdr3_nt: TGCAGCGTTGAGGTCGTCTACGAGCAGTACTTC; cdr3_aa: CSVEVVYEQYF
j_call: TRBJ2-5; v_call: TRBV4-2; d_call: TRBD2; clone_size: few; cdr3_nt: TGTGCCAGCAGCCAAGACCCGCATCCTCTTAGCGGGGCAGAGACCCAGTACTTC; cdr3_aa: CASSQDPHPLSGAETQYF
j_call: TRBJ2-7; v_call: TRBV14; d_call: -; clone_size: -; cdr3_nt: TGTGCCAGCAGCCAACTGGGAAACTACGAGCAGTACTTC; cdr3_aa: CASSQLGNYEQYF
j_call: TRBJ2-3; v_call: TRBV7-6; d_call: -; clone_size: -; cdr3_nt: TGTGCCAGCAGCTTATGGGGGGATACGCAGTATTTT; cdr3_aa: CASSLWGDTQYF
j_call: TRBJ2-3; v_call: TRBV3-1; d_call: TRBD2; clone_size: -; cdr3_nt: TGTGCCAGCAGCCAAGGACTAGCGGGGGGCACAGATACGCAGTATTTT; cdr3_aa: CASSQGLAGGTDTQYF
j_call: TRBJ2-2; v_call: TRBV20-1; d_call: -; clone_size: -; cdr3_nt: TGCAGTGCTAGAGTAACCACCGGGGAGCTGTTTTTT; cdr3_aa: CSARVTTGELFF
j_call: TRBJ2-5; v_call: TRBV20-1; d_call: TRBD1; clone_size: few; cdr3_nt: TGCAGTGCTAGAGGTTGGGACAGGGTGTACCAAGAGACCCAGTACTTC; cdr3_aa: CSARGWDRVYQETQYF
j_call: TRBJ2-1; v_call: TRBV7-2; d_call: TRBD1; clone_size: few; cdr3_nt: TGTGCCAGCAGCTTAGCGGGTCAGGGGGTTTACAATGAGCAGTTCTTC; cdr3_aa: CASSLAGQGVYNEQFF
j_call: TRBJ2-3; v_call: TRBV6-5; d_call: TRBD1; clone_size: few; cdr3_nt: TGTGCCAGCAGTTACTTACAGGGGGCAGATACGCAGTATTTT; cdr3_aa: CASSYLQGADTQYF
j_call: TRBJ2-1; v_call: TRBV21-1; d_call: -; clone_size: -; cdr3_nt: -; cdr3_aa: CASSRVGSGTGSNNEQFF
j_call: TRBJ1-5; v_call: TRBV13; d_call: -; clone_size: -; cdr3_nt: TGTGCCAGCAGCTGGCTATACGGGACAACCCTAAATTCACTACGCAGCAATCAGCCCCAGCATTTT; cdr3_aa: CASSWLYGTTLNSLRSNQPQHF
j_call: TRBJ2-4; v_call: TRBV27; d_call: -; clone_size: -; cdr3_nt: TGTGCCAGCAGTTTAATTTGGGGGGAGTACAAAAACATTCAGTACTTC; cdr3_aa: CASSLIWGEYKNIQYF
j_call: TRBJ2-1; v_call: TRBV9; d_call: TRBD2; clone_size: -; cdr3_nt: TGTGCCAGCAGCCCCCAAGGGACTAGCGGGGGGGGTGAGCAGTTCTTC; cdr3_aa: CASSPQGTSGGGEQFF
j_call: TRBJ2-3; v_call: TRBV5-5; d_call: TRBD2; clone_size: -; cdr3_nt: TGTGCCAGCATCGGGGCTAGCGGGGGCACAGATACGCAGTATTTT; cdr3_aa: CASIGASGGTDTQYF
j_call: TRBJ2-5; v_call: TRBV7-2; d_call: -; clone_size: -; cdr3_nt: TGTGCCAGCAGCTCCTTGACTATCCCCCTTGGAGAGACCCAGTACTTC; cdr3_aa: CASSSLTIPLGETQYF
j_call: TRBJ1-4; v_call: TRBV20-1; d_call: -; clone_size: few; cdr3_nt: TGCAGTGCTCGACAGACTAATGAAAAACTGTTTTTT; cdr3_aa: CSARQTNEKLFF
j_call: TRBJ1-3; v_call: TRBV20-1; d_call: -; clone_size: -; cdr3_nt: TGCAGTGCGCTTGACCGGTTATCTGGAAACACCATATATTTT; cdr3_aa: CSALDRLSGNTIYF
j_call: TRBJ2-7; v_call: TRBV29-1; d_call: -; clone_size: -; cdr3_nt: TGCAGCGTTGAAGAAGGTGGGGGACATAGGTCGGGTCAGTACTTC; cdr3_aa: CSVEEGGGHRSGQYF
j_call: TRBJ2-1; v_call: TRBV20-1; d_call: TRBD2; clone_size: -; cdr3_nt: TGCAGTGTTAAGCCACTAGCGGACTACAATGAGCAGTTCTTC; cdr3_aa: CSVKPLADYNEQFF
j_call: TRBJ2-7; v_call: TRBV7-2; d_call: -; clone_size: medium-sized; cdr3_nt: TGTGCCAGCAGCTTAGTCGGGGGTACTAGCAAAGAATACGAGCAGTACTTC; cdr3_aa: CASSLVGGTSKEYEQYF
j_call: TRBJ1-2; v_call: TRBV29-1; d_call: -; clone_size: many; cdr3_nt: TGCAGCGTGATTCCGGAATCCCAAATAACCTACACCTTC; cdr3_aa: CSVIPESQITYTF
j_call: TRBJ1-2; v_call: TRBV7-2; d_call: -; clone_size: few; cdr3_nt: TGTGCCAGCAGCCTAGACAGCACTTTACTCTATGGCTACACCTTC; cdr3_aa: CASSLDSTLLYGYTF